The 4 T cell receptor beta chains below were found in one sample sequenced in a study of blood T cell repertoires in COVID-19. Clones were read by immunoSEQ multiplex PCR, and TCRdb kept only the in-frame ones, dropping some. The repertoire includes 150,000 or so clones, 93% of them detected once, and just under 2% sits in the top ten. Sequenced sample: peripheral blood. These receptors originate from a woman aged 55-69 years with COVID-19, enrolled during active disease.

This clone appeared a single time. The V and J genes are TRBV2 and TRBJ2-2; possibly TRBD1 for D (5 bases). Germline V gene lookup returns CDR1 SNHLY and CDR2 FYNNEI. Trimming pared 5 bases from V and 3 bases from J, leaving 13 bases between. The CDR3 is 15 amino acids. CDR3 in DNA: TGTGCCAGCAGTCTTAAGGGGTTCCACACCGGGGAGCTGTTTTTT. Residues: CASSLKGFHTGELFF.

V and J are TRBV24-1 and TRBJ2-7; D gene ambiguous. The germline V gene encodes CDR1 KGHDR and CDR2 SFDVKD. Trimming left V 4 bases short and J 4 bases short, with 16 bases between. This CDR3 comprises 15 residues. CDR3 sequence (DNA): TGTGCCACCAGTGACTCTTGTTTTGGGCTATACGAGCAGTACTTC. It is translated as CATSDSCFGLYEQYF.

V is TRBV5-1 and J is TRBJ2-7; TRBD1 matches 7 bases. This CDR3 has 13 residues. J was trimmed by 5 bases and V by 4 bases; bases with no gene match: 6. The germline gives CDR1 SGHRS, CDR2 YFSETQ. The CDR3 DNA sequence: TGCGCCAGCAGCACGAGTACAGGGGACGAGCAGTACTTC. Its translation is CASSTSTGDEQYF.

V usage is TRBV19 and J usage is TRBJ1-5; no definite D call. The CDR3 is 14 amino acids. Germline V lookup: CDR1 LNHDA, CDR2 SQIVND (reference sequence). V gave up 6 bases and J gave up 0 bases, with 9 bases separating them. CDR3 amino acids: CASRVGHSNQPQHF. The CDR3 DNA is TGTGCCAGTAGGGTGGGCCATAGCAATCAGCCCCAGCATTTT.